This entry lists 21 T cell receptor beta chains sequenced from one sample in a study of identifying expanded T cells in peripheral blood. The assay was immunoSEQ multiplex PCR, and TCRdb's table has in-frame clones only and misses some. The table lists roughly 100,000 clones, approximately 90% of them singletons, with less than 15% in the top ten. The sequenced sample was blood. These TCRs come from a person aged 18-70 years in good health.

The chain combines TRBV4-1 with TRBJ1-4, with a tentative D call TRBD1 (5 bases). The ends were cut back, 4 bases at V and 10 bases at J, with 19 bases in the middle. The CDR3 spans 15 residues. The germline CDR1 and CDR2 sequences are MGHRA and YSYEKL. CDR3 amino acids: CASSLGGTHGGKLFF. As DNA, the CDR3 is TGCGCCAGCAGCCTAGGAGGGACCCACGGAGGAAAACTGTTTTTT.

CDR3 in DNA: TGCGCCAGCAGCTTGGCCGTCGACAGGGGCGACGAGCAGTACTTC. Protein sequence: CASSLAVDRGDEQYF. The chain is built from TRBV5-1 and TRBJ2-7; 8 nucleotides line up with TRBD1. The V segment lost 0 bases and the J segment 5 bases; nucleotides outside the gene matches: 7. The germline gives CDR1 SGHRS, CDR2 YFSETQ. The CDR3 length is 15 residues.

The chain uses TRBV2 and TRBJ2-7; a weak D match, TRBD1 (6 bases). Germline loops: CDR1 SNHLY, CDR2 FYNNEI. V lost 7 bases and J 6 bases, leaving 13 bases between the germline ends. This CDR3 has 12 residues. The CDR3 is CASTRQAPEQYF. CDR3 in DNA: TGTGCCAGCACGAGACAGGCTCCCGAGCAGTACTTC.

The chain employs TRBV11-3 and TRBJ2-1; 9 bases fit TRBD1. Looked up from germline, CDR1 is SGHNT and CDR2 is YENEEA. The CDR3 spans 15 residues. The trim removed 5 bases at V and 6 bases at J, leaving 8 bases unmatched. The CDR3 bases are TGTGCCAGCAGCCTCCGGACAGGGGAGGTCAATGAGCAGTTCTTC. Encoded protein: CASSLRTGEVNEQFF.

This clone appeared a single time. The chain links TRBV9 to TRBJ2-7, with D uncertain. CDR1 SGDLS and CDR2 YYNGEE come from the germline V gene. Trimming cost V 0 bases and J 1 base, with 14 bases left between them. CDR3 length equals 16 residues. The CDR3 DNA reads as TGTGCCAGCAGCGTAGGACCCGACATCAGGTCCTACGAGCAGTACTTC. Residues: CASSVGPDIRSYEQYF. The complete variable domain, with remaining parts taken from reference TRBV9 and TRBJ2-7, reads DSGVTQTPKHLITATGQRVTLRCSPRSGDLSVYWYQQSLDQGLQFLIQYYNGEERAKGNILERFSAQQFPDLHSELNLSSLELGDSALYFCASSVGPDIRSYEQYFGPGTRLTVT.

This rearrangement joins TRBV4-2 to TRBJ2-3, with D maybe TRBD2 (5 bases). The V end lost 0 bases, the J end lost 9 bases, and 19 bases lay between the germline ends. This CDR3 has 16 residues. CDR1 and CDR2 from the germline V gene are LGHNA and YNFKEQ. The CDR3 reads CASSQDVSLAHQTQYF. The CDR3 DNA reads TGTGCCAGCAGCCAAGATGTCTCGCTAGCCCACCAAACGCAGTATTTT.

V is TRBV19 and J is TRBJ1-3; weak D call: TRBD1 (5 bases). This CDR3 contains 14 residues. Trimming took 6 bases from V and 2 from J, leaving 11 bases between them. Germline V lookup: CDR1 LNHDA, CDR2 SQIVND (reference sequence). The CDR3 bases are TGTGCCAGTAGATCGACAGTTACTGGAAACACCATATATTTT. Translated, it gives CASRSTVTGNTIYF.

The rearrangement links TRBV6-1 to TRBJ1-5, with D possibly being TRBD1 (5 bases). This CDR3 comprises 15 residues. V lost 3 bases, J lost 3 bases, and 12 bases lay in between. Germline CDR1 is MNHNS and CDR2 is SASEGT. The CDR3 reads CASSEGRQFNQPQHF. In nucleotides, the CDR3 is TGTGCCAGCAGTGAGGGTCGACAGTTCAATCAGCCCCAGCATTTT.

This sequence joins TRBV27 and TRBJ2-3; 13 bases are shared with TRBD2. CDR3 length: 15 residues. CDR1 MNHEY and CDR2 SMNVEV come from the germline V gene (reference sequence). The J segment lost 5 bases and the V segment lost 4 bases, leaving 3 bases of the junction unmatched. The CDR3 is CASSWRTSGRDTQYF. The CDR3 DNA follows: TGTGCCAGCAGTTGGCGGACTAGCGGGAGAGATACGCAGTATTTT.

The J gene is TRBJ2-5, the V gene TRBV7-2; D may be TRBD1 (5 bases). CDR3 length equals 16 residues. V dropped 1 base and J dropped 5 bases, with 17 bases sitting between them. Germline CDR1 is SGHTA and CDR2 is FQGNSA. The CDR3 bases are TGTGCCAGCAGCTTAGGGGCAGGGTGGGAAGGCGAGACCCAGTACTTC. As protein: CASSLGAGWEGETQYF.

The chain is built from TRBV14 and TRBJ1-2, with 7 bases matching TRBD1. The V segment lost 1 base and the J segment 8 bases; nucleotides outside the gene matches: 7. The CDR3 length is 14 residues. CDR1 SGHDN and CDR2 FVKESK come from the germline V gene. The CDR3 sequence: CASSQVQGLGGYTF. In DNA, the CDR3 is TGTGCCAGCAGCCAAGTACAGGGGCTGGGGGGCTACACCTTC.

This clone was seen just once. J is TRBJ2-1 and V is TRBV7-9; no definite D call. Germline V CDR1 and CDR2: SEHNR, FQNEAQ (reference sequence). The CDR3 totals 13 residues. Trimming cost V 8 bases and J 5 bases, with 13 bases left between them. The CDR3 loop is CASGPGGDNEQFF. CDR3 DNA: TGTGCCAGCGGGCCGGGTGGGGACAATGAGCAGTTCTTC.

This clone was counted a few times. This chain joins TRBV4-3 and TRBJ1-2; D call uncertain. Germline V CDR1 and CDR2: LGHNA, YSLEER. Trimming took off 1 base at V and 4 bases at J, with 10 bases between the two ends. CDR3 length equals 14 residues. The CDR3 region is CASSQAREAYGYTF. The CDR3 DNA follows: TGCGCCAGCAGCCAAGCTCGGGAGGCCTATGGCTACACCTTC.

The chain employs TRBV11-2 and TRBJ1-2; D not resolved. Germline V lookup: CDR1 SGHAT, CDR2 FQNNGV. The CDR3 totals 12 residues. With 0 bases removed from V and 5 bases from J, the gap between germline ends came to 4 bases. This CDR3 is CASSLDGYGYTF. In nucleotides, the CDR3 is TGTGCCAGCAGCTTAGACGGTTATGGCTACACCTTC.

J is TRBJ2-7 and V is TRBV7-9; D ambiguous. This CDR3 has 13 residues. In germline, CDR1 is SEHNR, CDR2 FQNEAQ (reference sequence). Trimming took 5 bases from V and 3 from J, leaving 11 bases between them. The CDR3 DNA follows: TGTGCCAGCAGCCTAAGGGTTGACTACGAGCAGTACTTC. Translation: CASSLRVDYEQYF.

V usage is TRBV7-6 and J usage is TRBJ1-4; TRBD1 matches at 7 bases. Losses at the gene ends were 4 bases for V and 8 bases for J; bases not matched to a gene: 7. The CDR3 runs 14 residues. From germline, CDR1 is SGHVS and CDR2 FNYEAQ. The CDR3 coding sequence is TGTGCCAGCAGCTGGGGACAGCCGGGGGAAAAACTGTTTTTT. It yields the protein CASSWGQPGEKLFF. The full variable domain, completed using reference TRBV7-6 and TRBJ1-4, is GAGVSQSPRYKVTKRGQDVALRCDPISGHVSLYWYRQALGQGPEFLTYFNYEAQQDKSGLPNDRFSAERPEGSISTLTIQRTEQRDSAMYRCASSWGQPGEKLFFGSGTQLSVL.

The rearrangement joins TRBV19 to TRBJ1-1, with D possibly being TRBD1 (5 bases). V lost 5 bases to trimming and J lost 1 base, with 17 bases between them. The length of the CDR3 is 16 residues. The germline V gene has CDR1 LNHDA and CDR2 SQIVND (reference sequence). CDR3 sequence (DNA): TGTGCCAGTAGTGCTGGAAGGGGCCACCAGAACACTGAAGCTTTCTTT. This sequence encodes CASSAGRGHQNTEAFF.

CDR3 in DNA: TGTGCCAGCAGCTTGGGACAGGGCATCGGTCAGCCCCAGCATTTT. Protein: CASSLGQGIGQPQHF. The J gene is TRBJ1-5, the V gene TRBV7-2; 9 bases align to TRBD1. Per germline, CDR1 SGHTA and CDR2 FQGNSA. CDR3 length: 15 amino acids. The ends lost 3 bases at V and 6 bases at J; junction bases unmatched: 6.

The chain links TRBV5-1 to TRBJ2-2; weak D call: TRBD2 (5 bases). Deletions cut 0 bases from V and 1 base from J, with 13 bases between. The CDR3 consists of 17 residues. Looked up from germline, CDR1 is SGHRS and CDR2 is YFSETQ. The CDR3 DNA reads TGCGCCAGCAGCTTGGAAGCGGCTAGCCGGAACACCGGGGAGCTGTTTTTT. The encoded protein is CASSLEAASRNTGELFF.

The chain links TRBV18 to TRBJ2-7; TRBD1 might be the D (6 bases). The CDR3 has 14 residues. The V gene's germline CDR1 is KGHSH and CDR2 LQKENI. Trimming took 3 bases from V and 4 from J, leaving 13 bases between them. CDR3 residues: CASSPTGQLYEQYF. CDR3 bases: TGTGCCAGCTCACCGACTGGACAGTTATACGAGCAGTACTTC.

The chain recombines TRBV28 with TRBJ2-1; 10 positions match TRBD2. Germline CDR1 and CDR2: MDHEN and SYDVKM. CDR3 size: 14 residues. Unmatched junction bases numbered 4, after V lost 10 bases and J lost 1 base. As DNA, the CDR3 is TGTGCCACCTGGACTAGCGGTTCCTACAATGAGCAGTTCTTC. Translating it yields CATWTSGSYNEQFF.